This T cell receptor (beta chain) was documented in a study of cytomegalovirus exposure and HLA in healthy donors. Concerning this clone itself: The antigen is not known.

CDR3 size: 18 residues. Between the trimmed V and J ends, which lost 6 bases and 2 bases, there was a span of 22 bases. Germline CDR1 and CDR2: MDHEN and SYDVKM. PCR primers comprised 60 Vbeta and 13 Jbeta primers. The assay was immunoSEQ multiplex PCR, and TCRdb's table has in-frame clones only and misses some. This table holds around 190,000 clones, about 77% found once. The study, taken as a whole, reports: An analysis that came later showed most CMV-associated TCR beta chains appearing HLA-restricted.

The receptor was isolated from a woman aged 30 to 39 in good health and CMV-seronegative. The rearrangement joins TRBV28 to TRBJ2-2; D is perhaps TRBD2 (5 bases). The sequenced sample was PBMCs. CDR3 loop: CASSVYHKDFSNTGELFF. The CDR3 DNA is TGTGCCAGCAGCGTATACCACAAGGACTTTTCAAACACCGGGGAGCTGTTTTTT.